The clone carrying this T cell receptor beta chain came up once. Its specificity is unknown. These data come from a study of neoadjuvant nivolumab and ipilimumab in lung cancer. Study-wide results and limits: Resected tumors had greater TCR richness and clonality than uninvolved lung.

TCRdb's table, derived via immunoSEQ multiplex PCR, lists solely in-frame clones and lacks some. The table lists 24,000 or so clones, 75% to 90% of them singletons. V shed 3 bases and J shed 4 bases, with 18 bases lying between them. Germline values: CDR1 MGHRA, CDR2 YSYEKL. The CDR3 totals 16 residues. Sample: peripheral blood, taken before neoadjuvant nivolumab, alone or with ipilimumab. This clonotype was sampled from an adult with non-small cell lung cancer. V usage is TRBV4-1 and J usage is TRBJ1-1; a possible D gene is TRBD1 (5 bases). The CDR3, as DNA: TGCGCCAGCAGCCAGACGTCTACCGGGGGAGGCACTGAAGCTTTCTTT. This sequence encodes CASSQTSTGGGTEAFF.